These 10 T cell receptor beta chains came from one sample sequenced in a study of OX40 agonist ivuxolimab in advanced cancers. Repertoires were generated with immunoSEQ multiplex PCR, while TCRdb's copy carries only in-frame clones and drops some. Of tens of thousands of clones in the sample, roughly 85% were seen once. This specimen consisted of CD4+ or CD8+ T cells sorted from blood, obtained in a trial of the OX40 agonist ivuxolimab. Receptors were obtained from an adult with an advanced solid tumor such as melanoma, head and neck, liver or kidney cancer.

CDR3 in DNA: TGTGCCAGCAGCCCCCTAGCTTACGAGCAGTACTTC. This encodes CASSPLAYEQYF. The chain uses TRBV6-6 and TRBJ2-7; tentatively, D is TRBD2 (5 bases). The V end was cut by 6 bases, the J end by 4 bases, with 10 bases between. This CDR3 is built from 12 residues. Germline V gives CDR1 MNHNY, CDR2 SVGAGI (reference sequence).

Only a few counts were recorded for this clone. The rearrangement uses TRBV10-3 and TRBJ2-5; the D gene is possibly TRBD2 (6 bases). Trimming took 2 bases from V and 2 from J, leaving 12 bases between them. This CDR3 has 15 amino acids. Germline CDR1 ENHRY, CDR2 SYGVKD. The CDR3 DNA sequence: TGTGCCATCAGTGAGCGGGGGTCAGTTCAAGAGACCCAGTACTTC. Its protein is CAISERGSVQETQYF.

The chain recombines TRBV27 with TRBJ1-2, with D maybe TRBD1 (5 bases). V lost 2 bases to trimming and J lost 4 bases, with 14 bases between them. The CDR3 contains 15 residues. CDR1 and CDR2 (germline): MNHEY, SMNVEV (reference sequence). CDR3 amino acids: CASSLGGVRGYGYTF. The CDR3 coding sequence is TGTGCCAGCAGTTTAGGAGGGGTTCGTGGCTATGGCTACACCTTC.

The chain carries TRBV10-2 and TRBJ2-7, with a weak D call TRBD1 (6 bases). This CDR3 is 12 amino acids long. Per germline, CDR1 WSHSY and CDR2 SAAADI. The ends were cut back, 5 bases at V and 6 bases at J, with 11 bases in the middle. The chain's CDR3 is CASSLQGGEQYF. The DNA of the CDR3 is TGCGCCAGCAGTCTACAGGGTGGCGAGCAGTACTTC.

Written as DNA, the CDR3 is TGTGCCAGCAGCTCCAACTTGGGACAGGGGGGGAATGAGCAGTTCTTC. Protein: CASSSNLGQGGNEQFF. The V call is TRBV11-2, the J call TRBJ2-1; 11 positions agree with TRBD1. CDR3 length: 16 amino acids. Unmatched junction bases numbered 9, after V lost 4 bases and J lost 7 bases. Germline loops: CDR1 SGHAT, CDR2 FQNNGV.

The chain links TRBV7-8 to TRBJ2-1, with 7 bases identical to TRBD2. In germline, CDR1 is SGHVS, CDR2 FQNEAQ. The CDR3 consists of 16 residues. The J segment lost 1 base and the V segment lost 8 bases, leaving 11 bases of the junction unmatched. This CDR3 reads CASGFLGGGSYNEQFF. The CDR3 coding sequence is TGTGCCAGCGGATTCCTGGGGGGAGGGTCCTACAATGAGCAGTTCTTC.

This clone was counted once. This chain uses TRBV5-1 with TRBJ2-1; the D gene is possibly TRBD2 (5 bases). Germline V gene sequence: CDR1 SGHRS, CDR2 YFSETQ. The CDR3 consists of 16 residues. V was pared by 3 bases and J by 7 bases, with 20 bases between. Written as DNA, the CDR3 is TGCGCCAGCAGCTCCGCGGGTAGCAGGCTAGTAAATGAGCAGTTCTTC. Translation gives CASSSAGSRLVNEQFF.

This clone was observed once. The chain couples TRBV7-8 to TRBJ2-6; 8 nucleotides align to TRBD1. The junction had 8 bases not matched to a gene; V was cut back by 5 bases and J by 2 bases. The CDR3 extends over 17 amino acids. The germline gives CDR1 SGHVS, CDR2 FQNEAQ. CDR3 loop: CASSDGQGIAGANVLTF. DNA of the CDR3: TGTGCCAGCAGCGATGGACAGGGAATAGCTGGGGCCAACGTCCTGACTTTC. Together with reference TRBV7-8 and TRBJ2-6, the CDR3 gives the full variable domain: GAGVSQSPRYKVAKRGQDVALRCDPISGHVSLFWYQQALGQGPEFLTYFQNEAQLDKSGLPSDRFFAERPEGSVSTLKIQRTQQEDSAVYLCASSDGQGIAGANVLTFGAGSRLTVL.

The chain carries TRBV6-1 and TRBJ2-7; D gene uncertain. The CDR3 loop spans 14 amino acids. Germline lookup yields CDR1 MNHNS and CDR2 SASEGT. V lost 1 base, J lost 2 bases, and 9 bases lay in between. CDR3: CASSEGHPTYEQYF. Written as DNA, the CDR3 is TGTGCCAGCAGTGAAGGACACCCGACCTACGAGCAGTACTTC.

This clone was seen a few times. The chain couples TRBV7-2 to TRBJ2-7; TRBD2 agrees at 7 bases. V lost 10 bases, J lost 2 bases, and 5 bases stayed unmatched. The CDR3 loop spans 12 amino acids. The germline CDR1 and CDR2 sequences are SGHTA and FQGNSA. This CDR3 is CAIGGEAYEQYF. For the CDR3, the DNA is TGTGCCATTGGGGGGGAGGCCTACGAGCAGTACTTC.